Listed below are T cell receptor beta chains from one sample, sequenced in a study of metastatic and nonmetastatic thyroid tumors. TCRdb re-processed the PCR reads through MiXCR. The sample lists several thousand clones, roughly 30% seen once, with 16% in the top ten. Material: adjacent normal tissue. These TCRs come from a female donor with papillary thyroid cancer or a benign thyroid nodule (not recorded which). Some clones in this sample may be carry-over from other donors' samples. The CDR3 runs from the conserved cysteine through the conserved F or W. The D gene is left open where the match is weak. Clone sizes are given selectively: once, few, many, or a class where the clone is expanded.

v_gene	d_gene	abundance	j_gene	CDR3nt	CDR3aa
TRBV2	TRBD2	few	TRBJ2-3	TGTGCCAGCAGCTCTAGCGGGAGTGGGACAGATACGCAGTATTTT	CASSSSGSGTDTQYF
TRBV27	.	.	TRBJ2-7	TGTGCCAGCAGAATTTCAGGGGACCACGAGCAGTACTTC	CASRISGDHEQYF
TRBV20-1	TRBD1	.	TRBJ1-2	TGCAGTGCTAGCGGGGACAGTGGGAACTATGGCTACACCTTC	CSASGDSGNYGYTF
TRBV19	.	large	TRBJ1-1	TGTGCCAGTAGTATGAACACGGGTGGCACTGAAGCTTTCTTT	CASSMNTGGTEAFF
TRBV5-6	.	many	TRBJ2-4	TGTGCCAGCAGCGAGCAGGGGGGGACGAGGGGGAACATTCAGTACTTC	CASSEQGGTRGNIQYF
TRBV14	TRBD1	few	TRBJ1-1	TGTGCCAGCAGCCAAGGACAGGGGACTTACACTGAAGCTTTCTTT	CASSQGQGTYTEAFF
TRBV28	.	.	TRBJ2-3	TGTGCCAGCAGTGCGACCAGGGCTACTAGCACGGATACGCAGTATTTT	CASSATRATSTDTQYF
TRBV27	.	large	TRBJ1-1	TGTGCCAGCAGTCTCCTTTGGAACACTGAAGCTTTCTTT	CASSLLWNTEAFF
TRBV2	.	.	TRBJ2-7	TGTGCCAGCAGACAACAGGGATTTGGCTCCTACGAGCAGTACTTC	CASRQQGFGSYEQYF
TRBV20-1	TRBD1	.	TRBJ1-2	TGCAGTGCTAGAAAGGGGACAGGAACCTATGGCTACACCTTC	CSARKGTGTYGYTF
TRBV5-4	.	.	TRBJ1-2	TGTGCCAGCAGCTCGGGCTTTGGGACCCCCCGGGACGGAAACTATGGCTACACCTTC	CASSSGFGTPRDGNYGYTF
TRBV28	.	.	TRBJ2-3	TGTGCCAGCAGTCACCGGGCGACGCAGTATTTT	CASSHRATQYF
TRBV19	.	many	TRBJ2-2	TGTGCCAGTATCCCCCGTGGCGGGATGGGTACCGGGGAGCTGTTTTTT	CASIPRGGMGTGELFF
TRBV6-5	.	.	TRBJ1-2	TGTGCCAGCAGTTACACCTCACAGGGAGGGGTGGATGTCTACACCTTC	CASSYTSQGGVDVYTF
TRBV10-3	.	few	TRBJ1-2	TGTGCCATCAGTGGGGGACTCCCGGGGGGCCGCACCTTC	CAISGGLPGGRTF
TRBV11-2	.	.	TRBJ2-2	TGTGCCAGCAGCCCGGGACTTAACACCGGGGAGCTGTTTTTT	CASSPGLNTGELFF
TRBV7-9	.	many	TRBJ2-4	TGTGCCAGCAGCTACCACACGCCGGGGGTAGCCAAAAACATTCAGTACTTC	CASSYHTPGVAKNIQYF
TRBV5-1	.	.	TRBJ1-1	TGCGCCAGCAGCTTAGGGTGGCAGAGCGCAGGAGTTAACACTGAAGCTTTCTTT	CASSLGWQSAGVNTEAFF
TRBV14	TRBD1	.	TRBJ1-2	TGTGCCAGCAGCCAACGGACAGGGCTCCCCTATGGCTACACCTTC	CASSQRTGLPYGYTF
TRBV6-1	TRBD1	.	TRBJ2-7	TGTGCCAGCAGGACCTTGGGACAGGGTGGGGGGGAGCAGTACTTC	CASRTLGQGGGEQYF
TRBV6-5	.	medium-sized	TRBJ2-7	TGTGCCAGCAGTTACGATTCGGGGGCGGGCTACGAGCAGTACTTC	CASSYDSGAGYEQYF
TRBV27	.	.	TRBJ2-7	TGTGCCAGCAGCGTCGGTACAGGGCCACACGAGCAGTACTTC	CASSVGTGPHEQYF
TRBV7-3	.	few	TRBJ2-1	TGTGCCAGCAGCGTAGAAGATGAGCAGTTCTTC	CASSVEDEQFF
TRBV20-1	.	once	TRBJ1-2	TGCAGTGCTCGACATCAGGGAGGGCTCTTTAACTATGGCTACACCTTC	CSARHQGGLFNYGYTF
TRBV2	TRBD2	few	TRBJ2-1	TGTGCCAGCAGTTGGACTAGCGGGAGCAACAATGAGCAGTTCTTC	CASSWTSGSNNEQFF
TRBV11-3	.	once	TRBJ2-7	TGTGCCAGCAGCTTATCAAAGAGGGGGATCTCCTACGAGCAGTACTTC	CASSLSKRGISYEQYF
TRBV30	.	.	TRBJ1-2	TGTGCCTGGAGTTCAGGGTCGTGGGACTATGGCTACACCTTC	CAWSSGSWDYGYTF
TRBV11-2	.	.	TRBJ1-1	TGTGCCAGCAGACCACACACAGAGAGGACTGAAGCTTTCTTT	CASRPHTERTEAFF
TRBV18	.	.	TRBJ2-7	TGTGCCAGCTCACCACCTTCGGCGAGGGAGCAGTACTTC	CASSPPSAREQYF
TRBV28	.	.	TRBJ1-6	TGTGCCAGCAGGACCTGGGACACTTTAGTTGATAATTCACCCCTCCACTTT	CASRTWDTLVDNSPLHF
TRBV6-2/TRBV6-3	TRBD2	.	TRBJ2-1	TGTGCCAGCATGGGGTCCCTAGCGGGAAGAGATGAGCAGTTCTTC	CASMGSLAGRDEQFF
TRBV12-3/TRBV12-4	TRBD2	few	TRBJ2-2	TGTGCCAGCAAACACTCGGGGGGGGACGGGGAGCTGTTTTTT	CASKHSGGDGELFF